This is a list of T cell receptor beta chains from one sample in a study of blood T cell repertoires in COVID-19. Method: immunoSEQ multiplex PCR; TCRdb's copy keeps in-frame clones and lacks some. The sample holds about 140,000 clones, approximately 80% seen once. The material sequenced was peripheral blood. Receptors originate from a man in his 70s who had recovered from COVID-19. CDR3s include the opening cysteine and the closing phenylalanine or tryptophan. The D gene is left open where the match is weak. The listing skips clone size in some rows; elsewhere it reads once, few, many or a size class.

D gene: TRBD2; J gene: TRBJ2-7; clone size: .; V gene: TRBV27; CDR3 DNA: TGTGCCAGCAGTTCCGCCGGGCTAGCGGGAGGTCCCTACGAGCAGTACTTC; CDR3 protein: CASSSAGLAGGPYEQYF
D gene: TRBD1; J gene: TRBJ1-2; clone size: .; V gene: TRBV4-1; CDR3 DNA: TGCGCCAGCAGCCAATTTACAGGGGGGTTTATCTATGGCTACACCTTC; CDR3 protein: CASSQFTGGFIYGYTF
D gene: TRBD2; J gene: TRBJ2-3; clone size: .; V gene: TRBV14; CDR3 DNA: TGTGCCAGCAGTCACATAGCGGGACCAAGATGGACGCAGTATTTT; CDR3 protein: CASSHIAGPRWTQYF
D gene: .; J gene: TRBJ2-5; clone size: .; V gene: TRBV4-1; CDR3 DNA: TGCGCCAGCAGCCAGCCAGCGTTGGGGAGGATTCAAGAGACCCAGTACTTC; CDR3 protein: CASSQPALGRIQETQYF
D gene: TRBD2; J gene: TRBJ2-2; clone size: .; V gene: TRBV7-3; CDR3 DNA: TGTGCCAGCAGCGCCTCCGGGACTAGTAGGACCGGGGAGCTGTTTTTT; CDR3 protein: CASSASGTSRTGELFF
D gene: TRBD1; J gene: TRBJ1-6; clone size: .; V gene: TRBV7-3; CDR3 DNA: TGTGCCAGCAGCTTAAGGCTTCTGGGACAGGGAATCTCCTATAATTCACCCCTCCACTTT; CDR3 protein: CASSLRLLGQGISYNSPLHF
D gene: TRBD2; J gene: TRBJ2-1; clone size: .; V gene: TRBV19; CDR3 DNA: TGTGCCAGCCAGCCGGGACTAGCGTCGGCGGGGCAGTTCTTC; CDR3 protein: CASQPGLASAGQFF
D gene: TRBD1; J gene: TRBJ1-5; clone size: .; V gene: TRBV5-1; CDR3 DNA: TGCGCCAGCAGCTTATGGCAGGGGGATCAGCCCCAGCATTTT; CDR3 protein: CASSLWQGDQPQHF
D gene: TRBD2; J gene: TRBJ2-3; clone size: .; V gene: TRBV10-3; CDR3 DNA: TGTGCCATCAGTAAGCGGGAGAGAGAAGATACGCAGTATTTT; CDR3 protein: CAISKREREDTQYF
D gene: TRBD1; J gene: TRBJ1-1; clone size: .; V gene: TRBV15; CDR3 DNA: TGTGCCACCAGTCTCCGGGACAGGTGGGTCCCGAACACTGAAGCTTTCTTT; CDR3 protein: CATSLRDRWVPNTEAFF
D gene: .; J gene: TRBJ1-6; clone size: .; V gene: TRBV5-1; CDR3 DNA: TGCGCCAGCAGCTTGATGGACCAGGGTAATTCACCCCTCCACTTT; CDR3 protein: CASSLMDQGNSPLHF
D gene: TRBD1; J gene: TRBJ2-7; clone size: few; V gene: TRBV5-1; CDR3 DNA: TGCGCCAGCAACTCGGGACAGGGGACCCACGAGCAGTACTTC; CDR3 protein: CASNSGQGTHEQYF
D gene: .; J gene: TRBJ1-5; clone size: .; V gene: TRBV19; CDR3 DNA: TGTGCCAGTAGAACGGGGGGTTATAGCAATCAGCCCCAGCATTTT; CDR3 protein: CASRTGGYSNQPQHF
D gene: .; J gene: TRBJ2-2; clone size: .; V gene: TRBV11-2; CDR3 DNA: TGTGCCAGCAGCTTAGCGGTCTCATCGGCGGCCGGGGAGCTGTTTTTT; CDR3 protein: CASSLAVSSAAGELFF
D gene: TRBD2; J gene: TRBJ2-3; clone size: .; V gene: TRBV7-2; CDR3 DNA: TGTGCCAGCAGCCTACTTAGCGGGAGAGCAGATACGCAGTATTTT; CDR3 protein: CASSLLSGRADTQYF
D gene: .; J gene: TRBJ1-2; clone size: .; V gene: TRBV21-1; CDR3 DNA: TGTGCCAGCAGCAAAGCAAGGGACAGTATTAACTATGGCTACACCTTC; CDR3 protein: CASSKARDSINYGYTF
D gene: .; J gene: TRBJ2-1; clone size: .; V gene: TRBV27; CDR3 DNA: TGTGCCAGCAGTTTAAAGGGGTGGACGAGTACCAATGAGCAGTTCTTC; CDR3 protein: CASSLKGWTSTNEQFF
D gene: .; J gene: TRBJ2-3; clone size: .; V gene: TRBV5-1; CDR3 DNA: TGCGCCAGCTTGGGGACTCACACAGATACGCAGTATTTT; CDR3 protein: CASLGTHTDTQYF
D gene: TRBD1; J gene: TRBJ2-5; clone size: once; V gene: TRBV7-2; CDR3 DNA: TGTGCCAGCAGCCGGGGGACAGGCCGCCGGGAGACCCAGTACTTC; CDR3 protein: CASSRGTGRRETQYF
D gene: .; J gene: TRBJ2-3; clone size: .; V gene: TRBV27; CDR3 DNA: TGTGCCAGCAGTCCAAGGGACTTCACAGATACGCAGTATTTT; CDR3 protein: CASSPRDFTDTQYF
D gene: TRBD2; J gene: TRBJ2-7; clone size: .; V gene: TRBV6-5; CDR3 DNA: TGTGCCGTACGGACTAGCGAATACTCCTACGAGCAGTACTTC; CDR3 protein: CAVRTSEYSYEQYF
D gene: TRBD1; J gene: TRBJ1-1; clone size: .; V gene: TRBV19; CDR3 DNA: TGTGCCAGTAGTATATCAATATCTAAAGGGGGCGAGGCTGAAGCTTTCTTT; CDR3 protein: CASSISISKGGEAEAFF
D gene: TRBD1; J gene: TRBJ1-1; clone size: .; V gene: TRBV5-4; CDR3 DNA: TGTGCCAGCAGCGATGAGGGGGCTTGGGGGACTGAAGCTTTCTTT; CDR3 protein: CASSDEGAWGTEAFF
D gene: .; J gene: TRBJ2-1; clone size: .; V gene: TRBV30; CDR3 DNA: TGTGCCTCAGATAGGCCGGGGTCCTACAATGAGCAGTTCTTC; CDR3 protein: CASDRPGSYNEQFF
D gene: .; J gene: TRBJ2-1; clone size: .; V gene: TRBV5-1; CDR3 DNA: TGCGCCAGCAGCTCCTTCCCCGCAGAAGAGCAGTTCTTC; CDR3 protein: CASSSFPAEEQFF
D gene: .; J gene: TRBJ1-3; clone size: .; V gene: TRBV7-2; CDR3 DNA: TGTGCCAGCAGCTTAAACCCAGCAGGGTCCGGAAACACCATATATTTT; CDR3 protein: CASSLNPAGSGNTIYF
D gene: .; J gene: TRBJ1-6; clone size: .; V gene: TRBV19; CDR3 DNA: TGTGCCAGTACTTTTGACAGGAATAATTCACCCCTCCACTTT; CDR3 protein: CASTFDRNNSPLHF
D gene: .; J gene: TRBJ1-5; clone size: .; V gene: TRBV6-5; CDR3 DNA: TGTGCCAGCAGTTCCCAGGTTAGCAATCAGCCCCAGCATTTT; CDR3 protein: CASSSQVSNQPQHF
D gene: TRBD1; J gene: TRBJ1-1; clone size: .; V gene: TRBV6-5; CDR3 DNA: TGTGCCAGCAGACCCGCGGACAGGGGGAACACTGAAGCTTTCTTT; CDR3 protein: CASRPADRGNTEAFF
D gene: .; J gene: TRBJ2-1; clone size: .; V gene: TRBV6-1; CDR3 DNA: TGTGCCAGCAGTGAACCGGGATACTACAATGAGCAGTTCTTC; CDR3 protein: CASSEPGYYNEQFF
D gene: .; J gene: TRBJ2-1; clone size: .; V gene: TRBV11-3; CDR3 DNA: TGTGCCAGCAGCCCAGCGGTTAATGAGCAGTTCTTC; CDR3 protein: CASSPAVNEQFF
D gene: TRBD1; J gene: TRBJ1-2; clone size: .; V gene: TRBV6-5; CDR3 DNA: TGTGCCAGCAGTTACTCCGGGACAGGGAACTATGGCTACACCTTC; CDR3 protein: CASSYSGTGNYGYTF
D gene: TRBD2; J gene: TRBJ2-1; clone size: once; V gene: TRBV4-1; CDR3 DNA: TGCGCCAGCAGCCAAGCGGGACTAGCGGGGAATGAGCAGTTCTTC; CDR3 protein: CASSQAGLAGNEQFF
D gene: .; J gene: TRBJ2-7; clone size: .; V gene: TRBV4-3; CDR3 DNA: TGCGCCAGCAGCCAAGACCTAGCGCTCACCTACGAGCAGTACTTC; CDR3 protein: CASSQDLALTYEQYF
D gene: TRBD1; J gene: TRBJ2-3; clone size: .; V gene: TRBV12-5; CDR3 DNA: TGTGCTAGTGGTCCGCTGGGACAGGGGGCCGTTGGAACAGATACGCAGTATTTT; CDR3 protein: CASGPLGQGAVGTDTQYF
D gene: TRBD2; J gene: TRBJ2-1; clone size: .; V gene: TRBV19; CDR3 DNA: TGTGCCAGTACCGTTAGCGGGAACTCCTACAATGAGCAGTTCTTC; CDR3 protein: CASTVSGNSYNEQFF
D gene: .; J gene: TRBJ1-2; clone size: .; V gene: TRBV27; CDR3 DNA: TGTGCCAGCAGTTTATATAAGGGGGAGGGCTATGGCTACACCTTC; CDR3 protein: CASSLYKGEGYGYTF
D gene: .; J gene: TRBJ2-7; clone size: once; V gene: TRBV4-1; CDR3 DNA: TGCGCCAGCAGCCAAGCCCCTAGTATATACGAGCAGTACTTC; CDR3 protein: CASSQAPSIYEQYF
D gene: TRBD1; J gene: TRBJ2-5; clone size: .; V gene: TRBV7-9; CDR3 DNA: TGTGCCAGCAGCTCAGGGCGCGCAGGGGGCGGAGAGACCCAGTACTTC; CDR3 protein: CASSSGRAGGGETQYF
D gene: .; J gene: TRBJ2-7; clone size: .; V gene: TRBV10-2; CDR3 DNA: TGCGCCAGCACCGGACAGGGAGGGGGGGAGCAGTACTTC; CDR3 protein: CASTGQGGGEQYF
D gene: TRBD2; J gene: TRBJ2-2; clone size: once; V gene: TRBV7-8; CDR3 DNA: TGTGCCAGCAGCAGGACTAGCCAATCCCCTTTATCGGGGGAGCTGTTTTTT; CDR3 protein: CASSRTSQSPLSGELFF
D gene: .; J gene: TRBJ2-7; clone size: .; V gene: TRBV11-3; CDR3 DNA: TGTGCCAGCAGCTCCTACAGGAAACCCTACGAGCAGTACTTC; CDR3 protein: CASSSYRKPYEQYF
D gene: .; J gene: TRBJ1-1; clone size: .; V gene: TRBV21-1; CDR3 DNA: TGTGCCAGCAGCAAAGGACAGGGTGAGGGCACTGAAGCTTTCTTT; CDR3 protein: CASSKGQGEGTEAFF
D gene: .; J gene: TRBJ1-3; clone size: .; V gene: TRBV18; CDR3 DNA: TGTGCCAGCTCACCACCGACAGACAGTGGAAACACCATATATTTT; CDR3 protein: CASSPPTDSGNTIYF
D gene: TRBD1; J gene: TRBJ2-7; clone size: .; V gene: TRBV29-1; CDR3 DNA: TGCAGCGTTTCCCGGGACAGGGGCTACGAGCAGTACTTC; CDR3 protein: CSVSRDRGYEQYF
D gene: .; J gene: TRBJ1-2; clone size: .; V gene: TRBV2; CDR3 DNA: TGTGCCAGCAGTTATAACTATGGCTACACCTTC; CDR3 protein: CASSYNYGYTF
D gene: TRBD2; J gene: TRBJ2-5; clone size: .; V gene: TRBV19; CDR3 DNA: TGTGCCAGTACCCCGGGGGGAGGGATCGAGACCCAGTACTTC; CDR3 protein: CASTPGGGIETQYF
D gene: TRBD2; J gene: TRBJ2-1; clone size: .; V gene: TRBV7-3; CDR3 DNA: TGTGCCAGCAGTTCCGGGACTACCCCGAATGAGCAGTTCTTC; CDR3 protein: CASSSGTTPNEQFF
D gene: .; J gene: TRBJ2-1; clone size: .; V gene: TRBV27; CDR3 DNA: TGTGCCAGCAGTTGGTCGGGAGCCCCCAATGAGCAGTTCTTC; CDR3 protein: CASSWSGAPNEQFF
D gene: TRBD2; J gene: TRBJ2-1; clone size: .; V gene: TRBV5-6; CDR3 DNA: TGTGCCAGCAGCTCGCATCGACGGACTAGCGGGAGGGCCTACAATGAGCAGTTCTTC; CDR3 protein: CASSSHRRTSGRAYNEQFF
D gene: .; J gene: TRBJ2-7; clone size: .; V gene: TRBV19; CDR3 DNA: TGTGCCAGTAGTCTCGGACTTCCCTACGAGCAGTACTTC; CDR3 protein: CASSLGLPYEQYF
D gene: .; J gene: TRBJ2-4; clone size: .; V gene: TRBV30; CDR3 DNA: TGTGCCTGGGGTCTCTGGGCCGACGCCAAAAACATTCAGTACTTC; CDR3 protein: CAWGLWADAKNIQYF
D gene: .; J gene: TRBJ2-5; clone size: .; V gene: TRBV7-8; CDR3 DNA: TGTGCCAGCAGCTTAGGAGCGGCCCAAGAGACCCAGTACTTC; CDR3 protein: CASSLGAAQETQYF
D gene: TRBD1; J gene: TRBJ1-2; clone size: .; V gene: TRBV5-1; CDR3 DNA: TGCGCCTCCGCCGAGGAGGGGGCGAATGGCTACACCTTC; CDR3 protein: CASAEEGANGYTF
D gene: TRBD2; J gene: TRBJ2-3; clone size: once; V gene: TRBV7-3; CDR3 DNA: TGTGCCAGCAGCTTACTTAGCGGGAGGACAGATACGCAGTATTTT; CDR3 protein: CASSLLSGRTDTQYF
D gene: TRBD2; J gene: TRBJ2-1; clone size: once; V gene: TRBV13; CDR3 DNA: TGTGCCAGCAGCGATAGCGGGAGGGCCGCTGGTGATGAGCAGTTCTTC; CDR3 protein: CASSDSGRAAGDEQFF
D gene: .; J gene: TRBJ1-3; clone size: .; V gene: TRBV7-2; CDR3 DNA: TGTGCCAGCAGCTTAGCCCAGGGGCCCTCTGGAAACACCATATATTTT; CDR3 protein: CASSLAQGPSGNTIYF